Included here is one T cell receptor beta chain sequence, with context. It lacks a known antigen. The sample holds no much larger clone one base away, and base qualities are not on file. The source of the sample is a study of control samples from healthy donors and cancer patients (dated by TCRdb to the early 2020s). The library was made by the immunoSEQ multiplex PCR assay. Sourced from immuneACCESS, this table was stored by TCRdb with only in-frame sequences that have V and J called. A share of the clones is absent; for the studies checked, an unresolved V gene accounts for under half, and the remainder has no known explanation. The sample has over 85,000 clones on record, 90% to 95% of them singletons. The ten top clones hold 2.5% of the sample. The CDR3 contains 14 residues, cysteine and phenylalanine counted. The retained sequence is limited to the CDR3, 42 bases, with the frame set at the first base. V lost 0 bases and J lost 2 bases; the stretch between them is 7 bases long.

The chain was built from TRBV23-1 and TRBJ2-5; 6 matching bases give a weak D call of TRBD2. TRBV23-1 is an ORF for which the function is uncertain. Sequencing used blood. The TCR comes from a woman aged 18-35 years in good health. The CDR3 region has the sequence CASSQSEGQETQYF. The DNA sequence is as follows: TGCGCCAGCAGTCAATCGGAGGGGCAAGAGACCCAGTACTTC.